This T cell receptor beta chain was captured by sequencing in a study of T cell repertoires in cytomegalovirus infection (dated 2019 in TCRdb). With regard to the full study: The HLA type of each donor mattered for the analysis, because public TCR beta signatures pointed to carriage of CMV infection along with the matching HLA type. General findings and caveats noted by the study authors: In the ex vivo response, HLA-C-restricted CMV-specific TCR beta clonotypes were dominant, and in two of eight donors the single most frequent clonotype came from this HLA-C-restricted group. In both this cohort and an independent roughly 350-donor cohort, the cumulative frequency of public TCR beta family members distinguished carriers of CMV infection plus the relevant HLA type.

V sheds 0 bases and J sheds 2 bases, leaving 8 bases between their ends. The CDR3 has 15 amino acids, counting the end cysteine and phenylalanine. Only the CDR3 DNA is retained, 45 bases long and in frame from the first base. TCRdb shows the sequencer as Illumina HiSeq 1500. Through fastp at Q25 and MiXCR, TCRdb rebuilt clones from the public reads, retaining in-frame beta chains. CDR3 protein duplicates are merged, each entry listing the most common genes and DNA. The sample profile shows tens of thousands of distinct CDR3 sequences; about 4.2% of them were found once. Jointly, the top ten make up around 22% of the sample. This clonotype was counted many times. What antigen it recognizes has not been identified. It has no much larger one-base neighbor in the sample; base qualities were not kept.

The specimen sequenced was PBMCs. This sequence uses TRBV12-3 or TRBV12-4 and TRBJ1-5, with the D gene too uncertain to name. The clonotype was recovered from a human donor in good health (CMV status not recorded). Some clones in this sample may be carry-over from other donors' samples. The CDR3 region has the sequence CASSLALRGNQPQHF. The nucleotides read TGTGCCAGCAGTTTAGCGTTGAGAGGCAATCAGCCCCAGCATTTT.